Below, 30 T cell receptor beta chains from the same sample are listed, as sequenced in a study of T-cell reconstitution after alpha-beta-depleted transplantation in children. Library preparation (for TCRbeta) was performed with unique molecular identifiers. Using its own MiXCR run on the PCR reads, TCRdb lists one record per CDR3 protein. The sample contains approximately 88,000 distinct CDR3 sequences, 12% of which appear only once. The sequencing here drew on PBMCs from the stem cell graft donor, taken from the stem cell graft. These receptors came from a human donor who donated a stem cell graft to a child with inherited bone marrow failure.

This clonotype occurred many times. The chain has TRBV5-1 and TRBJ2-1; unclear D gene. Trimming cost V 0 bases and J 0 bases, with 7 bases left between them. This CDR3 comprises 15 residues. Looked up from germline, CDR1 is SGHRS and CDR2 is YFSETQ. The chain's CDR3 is CASSLGSNSYNEQFF. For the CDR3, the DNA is TGCGCCAGCAGCTTGGGCAGTAACTCCTACAATGAGCAGTTCTTC.

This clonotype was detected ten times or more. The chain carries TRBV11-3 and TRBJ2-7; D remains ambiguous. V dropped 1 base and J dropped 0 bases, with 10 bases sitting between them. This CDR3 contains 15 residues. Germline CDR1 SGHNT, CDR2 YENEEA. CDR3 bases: TGTGCCAGCAGCTTAGGTCTAGGTGGCTCCTACGAGCAGTACTTC. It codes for CASSLGLGGSYEQYF.

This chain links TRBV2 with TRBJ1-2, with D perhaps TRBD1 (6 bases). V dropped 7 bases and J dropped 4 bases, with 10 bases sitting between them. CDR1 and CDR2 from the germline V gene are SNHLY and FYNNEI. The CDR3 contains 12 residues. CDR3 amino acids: CASNRQVYGYTF. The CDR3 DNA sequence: TGTGCCAGCAATAGACAGGTCTATGGCTACACCTTC.

The CDR3 here is CASSQETSGHTGELFF. The CDR3 coding sequence is TGCGCCAGCAGCCAAGAAACTAGCGGACATACCGGGGAGCTGTTTTTT. This chain links TRBV4-1 with TRBJ2-2; 8 bases are a match to TRBD2. The junction had 5 bases not matched to a gene; V was cut back by 0 bases and J by 5 bases. CDR1 is MGHRA and CDR2 is YSYEKL in the germline V gene. The CDR3 sequence is 16 residues long.

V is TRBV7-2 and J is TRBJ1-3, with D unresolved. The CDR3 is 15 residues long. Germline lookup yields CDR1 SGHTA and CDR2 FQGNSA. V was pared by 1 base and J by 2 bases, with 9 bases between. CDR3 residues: CASSLGVLTGNTIYF. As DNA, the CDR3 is TGTGCCAGCAGCTTAGGCGTTTTAACTGGAAACACCATATATTTT.

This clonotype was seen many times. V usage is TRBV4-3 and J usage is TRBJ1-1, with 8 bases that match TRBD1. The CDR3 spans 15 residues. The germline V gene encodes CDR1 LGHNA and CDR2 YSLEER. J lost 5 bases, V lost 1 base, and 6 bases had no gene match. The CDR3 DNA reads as TGCGCCAGCAGCCAAGCCGACAGGGGATTAACTGAAGCTTTCTTT. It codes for CASSQADRGLTEAFF.

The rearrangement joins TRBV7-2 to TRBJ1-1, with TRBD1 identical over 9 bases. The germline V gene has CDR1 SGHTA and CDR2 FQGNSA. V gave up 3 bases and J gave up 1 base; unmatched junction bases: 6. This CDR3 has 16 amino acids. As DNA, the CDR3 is TGTGCCAGCAGCTTGGCCCAGGGACAGGGGAACACTGAAGCTTTCTTT. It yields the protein CASSLAQGQGNTEAFF.

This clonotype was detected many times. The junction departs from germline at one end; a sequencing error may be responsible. The CDR3 DNA reads as TGTGCCAGCAGTCTGTCTGGAAATACCATATATTTT. It encodes CASSLSGNTIYF. V and J are TRBV28 and TRBJ1-3; no reliable D call. The CDR3 has 12 amino acids. The V gene's germline CDR1 is MDHEN and CDR2 SYDVKM.

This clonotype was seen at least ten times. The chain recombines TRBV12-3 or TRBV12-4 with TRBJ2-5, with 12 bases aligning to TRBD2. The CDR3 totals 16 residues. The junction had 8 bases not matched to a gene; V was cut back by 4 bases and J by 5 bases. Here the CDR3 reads CASSSLLAGGRETQYF. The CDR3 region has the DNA TGTGCCAGCAGTTCTCTGCTAGCGGGGGGGCGGGAGACCCAGTACTTC.

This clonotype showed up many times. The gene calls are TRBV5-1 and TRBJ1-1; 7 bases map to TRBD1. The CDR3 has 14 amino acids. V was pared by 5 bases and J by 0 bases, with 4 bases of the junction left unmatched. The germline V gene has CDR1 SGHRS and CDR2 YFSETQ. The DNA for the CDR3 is TGCGCCAGCAGAAAGGGACAGATGAACACTGAAGCTTTCTTT. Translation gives CASRKGQMNTEAFF.

The CDR3 bases are TGTGCCAGCTCAGGCCAGGGGGCCCACGGGGTTGAAGCTTTCTTT. As protein: CASSGQGAHGVEAFF. The rearrangement uses TRBV18 and TRBJ1-1; 8 nucleotides agree with TRBD1. The V gene's germline CDR1 is KGHSH and CDR2 LQKENI. The CDR3 has 15 residues. The V and J ends lost 5 bases and 7 bases, in that order; junction bases with no gene match: 12. Drawing the rest from reference TRBV18 and TRBJ1-1, the complete variable domain is NAGVMQNPRHLVRRRGQEARLRCSPMKGHSHVYWYRQLPEEGLKFMVYLQKENIIDESGMPKERFSAEFPKEGPSILRIQQVVRGDSAAYFCASSGQGAHGVEAFFGQGTRLTVV.

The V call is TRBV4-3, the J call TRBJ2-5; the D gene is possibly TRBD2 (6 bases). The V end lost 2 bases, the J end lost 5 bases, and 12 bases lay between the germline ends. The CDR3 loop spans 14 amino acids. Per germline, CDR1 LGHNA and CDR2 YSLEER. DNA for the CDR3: TGCGCCAGCAGCCAATATTTAGGGAGGGAGACCCAGTACTTC. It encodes CASSQYLGRETQYF.

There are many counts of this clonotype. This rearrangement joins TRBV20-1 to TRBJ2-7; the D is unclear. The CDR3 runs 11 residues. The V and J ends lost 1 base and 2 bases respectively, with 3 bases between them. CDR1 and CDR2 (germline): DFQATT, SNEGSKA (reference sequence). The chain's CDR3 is CSARATYEQYF. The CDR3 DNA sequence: TGCAGTGCTAGAGCAACCTACGAGCAGTACTTC.

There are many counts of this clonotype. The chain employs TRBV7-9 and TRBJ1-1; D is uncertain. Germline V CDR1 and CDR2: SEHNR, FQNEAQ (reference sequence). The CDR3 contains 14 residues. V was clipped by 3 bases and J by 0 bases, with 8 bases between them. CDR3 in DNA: TGTGCCAGCAGCTTGACCGACCTGAACACTGAAGCTTTCTTT. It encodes CASSLTDLNTEAFF. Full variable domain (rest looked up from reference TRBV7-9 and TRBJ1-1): DTGVSQNPRHKITKRGQNVTFRCDPISEHNRLYWYRQTLGQGPEFLTYFQNEAQLEKSRLLSDRFSAERPKGSFSTLEIQRTEQGDSAMYLCASSLTDLNTEAFFGQGTRLTVV.

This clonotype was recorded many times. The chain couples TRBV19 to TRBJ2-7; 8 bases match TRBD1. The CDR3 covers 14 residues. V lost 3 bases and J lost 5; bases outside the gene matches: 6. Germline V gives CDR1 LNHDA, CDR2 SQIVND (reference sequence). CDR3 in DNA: TGTGCCAGTAGTATTCAGGGGGCAGGCGACGAGCAGTACTTC. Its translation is CASSIQGAGDEQYF.

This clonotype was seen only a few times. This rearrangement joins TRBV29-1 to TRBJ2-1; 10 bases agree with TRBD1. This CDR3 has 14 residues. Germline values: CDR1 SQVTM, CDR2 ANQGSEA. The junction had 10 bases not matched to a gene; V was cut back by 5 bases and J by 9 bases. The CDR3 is CSVRTGTGAGEQFF. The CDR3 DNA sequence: TGCAGCGTTCGAACCGGGACAGGGGCGGGTGAGCAGTTCTTC.

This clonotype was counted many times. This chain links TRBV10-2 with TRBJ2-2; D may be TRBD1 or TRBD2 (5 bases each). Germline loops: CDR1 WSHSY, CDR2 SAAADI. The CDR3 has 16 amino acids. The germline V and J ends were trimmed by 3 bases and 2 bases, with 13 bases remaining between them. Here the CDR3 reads CASSDIRDLNTGELFF. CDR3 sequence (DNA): TGCGCCAGCAGTGATATTAGGGACCTAAACACCGGGGAGCTGTTTTTT.

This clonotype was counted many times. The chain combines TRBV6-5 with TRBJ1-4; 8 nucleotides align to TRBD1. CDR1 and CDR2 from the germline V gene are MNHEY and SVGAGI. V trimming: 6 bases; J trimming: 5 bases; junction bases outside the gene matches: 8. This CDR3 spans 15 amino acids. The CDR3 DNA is TGTGCCAGCAGACCCCCGACAGGGGAGAATGAAAAACTGTTTTTT. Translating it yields CASRPPTGENEKLFF.

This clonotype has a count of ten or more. The CDR3 DNA sequence: TGTGCCAGCAGCGCCGCCTTTTCTCTCCACGAGCAGTACTTC. As protein: CASSAAFSLHEQYF. The rearrangement joins TRBV7-8 to TRBJ2-7; unclear D gene. The CDR3 loop spans 14 amino acids. The germline CDR1 and CDR2 sequences are SGHVS and FQNEAQ. The ends were cut back, 5 bases at V and 5 bases at J, with 16 bases in the middle.

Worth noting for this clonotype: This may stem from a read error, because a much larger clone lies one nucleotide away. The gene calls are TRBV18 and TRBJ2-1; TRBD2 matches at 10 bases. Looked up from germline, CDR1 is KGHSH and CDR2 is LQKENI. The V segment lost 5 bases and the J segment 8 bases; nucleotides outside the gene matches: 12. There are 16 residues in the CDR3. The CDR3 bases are TGTGCCAGCTCATCACTAGCGGGGTGGGTCTTCGATGAGCAGTTCTTC. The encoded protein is CASSSLAGWVFDEQFF. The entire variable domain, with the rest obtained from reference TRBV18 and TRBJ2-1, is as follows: NAGVMQNPRHLVRRRGQEARLRCSPMKGHSHVYWYRQLPEEGLKFMVYLQKENIIDESGMPKERFSAEFPKEGPSILRIQQVVRGDSAAYFCASSSLAGWVFDEQFFGPGTRLTVL.

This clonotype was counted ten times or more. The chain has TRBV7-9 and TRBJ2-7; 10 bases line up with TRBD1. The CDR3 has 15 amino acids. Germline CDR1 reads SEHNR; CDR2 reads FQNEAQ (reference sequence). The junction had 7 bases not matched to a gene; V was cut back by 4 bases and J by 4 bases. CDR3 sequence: CASSSPGTGAYEQYF. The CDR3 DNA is TGTGCCAGCAGCTCCCCCGGGACAGGGGCTTACGAGCAGTACTTC.

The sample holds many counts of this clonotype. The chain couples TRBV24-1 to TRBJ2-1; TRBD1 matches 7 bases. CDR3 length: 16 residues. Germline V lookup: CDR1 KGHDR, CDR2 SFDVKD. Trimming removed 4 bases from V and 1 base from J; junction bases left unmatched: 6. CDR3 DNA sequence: TGTGCCACCAGTGACCGACCGGGACAGTCCTACAATGAGCAGTTCTTC. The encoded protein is CATSDRPGQSYNEQFF.

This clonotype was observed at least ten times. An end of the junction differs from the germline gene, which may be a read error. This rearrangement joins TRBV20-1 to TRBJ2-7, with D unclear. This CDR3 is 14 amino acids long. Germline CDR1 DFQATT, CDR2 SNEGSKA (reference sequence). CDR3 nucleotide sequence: TGCAGTGCTAGATTCTCCGGGCCCCAGTACGAGCAATACTTC. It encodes CSARFSGPQYEQYF.

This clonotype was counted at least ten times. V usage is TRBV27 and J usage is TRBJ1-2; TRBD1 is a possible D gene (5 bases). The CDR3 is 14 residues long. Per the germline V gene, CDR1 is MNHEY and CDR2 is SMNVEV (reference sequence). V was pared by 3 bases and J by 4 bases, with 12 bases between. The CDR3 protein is CASSFGAGGYGYTF. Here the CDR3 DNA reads TGTGCCAGCAGTTTCGGGGCGGGAGGCTATGGCTACACCTTC.

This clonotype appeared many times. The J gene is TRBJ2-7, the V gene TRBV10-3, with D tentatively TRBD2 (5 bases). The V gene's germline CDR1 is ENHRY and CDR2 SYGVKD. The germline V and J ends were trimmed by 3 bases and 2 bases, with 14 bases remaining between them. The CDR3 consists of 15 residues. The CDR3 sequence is CAISDSRRATYEQYF. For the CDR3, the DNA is TGTGCCATCAGTGATAGCAGGCGGGCCACCTACGAGCAGTACTTC.

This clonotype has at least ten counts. CDR3 DNA: TGCGCCAGCAGCCAAGATCCGACCTGGGGGGGCCTCTACAATGAGCAGTTCTTC. Its protein product is CASSQDPTWGGLYNEQFF. The chain joins TRBV4-3 to TRBJ2-1, with a tentative D call TRBD2 (7 bases). The CDR3 consists of 18 residues. Trimming cost V 0 bases and J 3 bases, with 18 bases left between them. CDR1 LGHNA and CDR2 YSLEER come from the germline V gene.

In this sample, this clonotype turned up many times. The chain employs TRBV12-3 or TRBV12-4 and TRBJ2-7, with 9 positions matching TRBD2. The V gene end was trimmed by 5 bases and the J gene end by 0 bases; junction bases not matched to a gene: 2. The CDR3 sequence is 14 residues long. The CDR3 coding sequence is TGTGCCAGCAGTGATAGCGGGAGCTCCTACGAGCAGTACTTC. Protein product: CASSDSGSSYEQYF.

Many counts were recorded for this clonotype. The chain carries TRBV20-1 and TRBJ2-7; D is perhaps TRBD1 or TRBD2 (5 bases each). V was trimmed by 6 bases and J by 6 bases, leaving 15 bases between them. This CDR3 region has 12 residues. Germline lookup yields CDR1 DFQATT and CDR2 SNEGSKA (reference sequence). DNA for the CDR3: TGCAGTGCCCACCCCGGGGCACTCGAGCAGTACTTC. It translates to CSAHPGALEQYF.

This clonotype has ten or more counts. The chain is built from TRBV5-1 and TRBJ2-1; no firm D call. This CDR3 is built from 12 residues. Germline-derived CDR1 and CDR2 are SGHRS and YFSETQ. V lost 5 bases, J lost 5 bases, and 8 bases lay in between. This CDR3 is CASRPRNNEQFF. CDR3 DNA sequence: TGCGCCAGCAGACCACGGAACAATGAGCAGTTCTTC.

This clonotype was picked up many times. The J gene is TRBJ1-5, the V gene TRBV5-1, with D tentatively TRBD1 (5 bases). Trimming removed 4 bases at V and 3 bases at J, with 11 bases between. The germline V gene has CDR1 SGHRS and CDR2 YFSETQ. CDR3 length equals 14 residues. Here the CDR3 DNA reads TGCGCCAGCAGCGTGGGGGGGGACAATCAGCCCCAGCATTTT. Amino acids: CASSVGGDNQPQHF. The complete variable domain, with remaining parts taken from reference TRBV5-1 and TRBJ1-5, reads KAGVTQTPRYLIKTRGQQVTLSCSPISGHRSVSWYQQTPGQGLQFLFEYFSETQRNKGNFPGRFSGRQFSNSRSEMNVSTLELGDSALYLCASSVGGDNQPQHFGDGTRLSIL.